This TCR beta chain was identified in a study of OX40 agonist ivuxolimab in advanced cancers. Turning to the study itself: Patients in dose escalation had liver, melanoma, kidney or head and neck cancers.

On this clone itself: The target antigen is unknown.

Findings of the study overall: Expanded clones belonging to CD8+ T cells outnumbered, on average, those of CD4+. Near-lowest levels of clonal expansion characterized partial responders at 0.1-3.0 mg/kg. Both blood CD4+ and CD8+ T cells showed clonal growth by week 6 at 0.1 to 3.0 mg/kg.

CDR1 is LGHNA and CDR2 is YNFKEQ in the germline V gene. Trimming took off 0 bases at V and 0 bases at J, with 9 bases between the two ends. This CDR3 region has 16 residues. Measured with immunoSEQ multiplex PCR; TCRdb has only the in-frame clones, and not every one. The sample includes tens of thousands of clones, roughly 80% of them seen just once. The sequence was obtained from an adult with an advanced solid tumor such as melanoma, head and neck, liver or kidney cancer. This sequence joins TRBV4-2 and TRBJ1-3; D is undetermined. The specimen was CD4+ or CD8+ T cells sorted from blood, collected in a trial of the OX40 agonist ivuxolimab. The CDR3 DNA is TGTGCCAGCAGCCAAGATCGAGGGATCTCTGGAAACACCATATATTTT. Amino acid sequence: CASSQDRGISGNTIYF.